The clone carrying this TCR beta chain appeared once. Its antigen remains unknown. TCRdb keeps only in-frame clones here, not all; method: immunoSEQ multiplex PCR. The repertoire holds approximately 2,300,000 clones, with 85% to 95% as singletons. Healthy and HIV-negative, the adult donors had no recent acute infections or vaccinations. This specimen comes from a study of shared clonotypes between healthy human individuals. Turning to the study itself: Each donor's CD4 naive and CD4 memory cells filled three plates apiece, CD8 naive two, and CD8 memory one. Study findings and constraints: Memory subsets had estimated richness that was generally smaller than that of naive subsets. Compared with clonotypes that all four donors shared, non-shared clonotypes had lower generation probabilities.

Germline V gene lookup returns CDR1 KGHSH and CDR2 LQKENI. The V end was cut by 3 bases, the J end by 2 bases, with 11 bases between. The CDR3 consists of 15 residues. The receptor's source is a man aged 18-30 years in good health. Some clones in this sample may be carry-over from other donors' samples. The sample taken for sequencing was naive CD4+ T cells from PBMCs. The subset was: CD45RA+ positively selected. The rearrangement joins TRBV18 to TRBJ2-1; either TRBD1 or TRBD2 may fit D (5 bases each). The CDR3 nucleotides read TGTGCCAGCTCACCCGGACCGGGGCCCTACAATGAGCAGTTCTTC. Amino acid sequence: CASSPGPGPYNEQFF.